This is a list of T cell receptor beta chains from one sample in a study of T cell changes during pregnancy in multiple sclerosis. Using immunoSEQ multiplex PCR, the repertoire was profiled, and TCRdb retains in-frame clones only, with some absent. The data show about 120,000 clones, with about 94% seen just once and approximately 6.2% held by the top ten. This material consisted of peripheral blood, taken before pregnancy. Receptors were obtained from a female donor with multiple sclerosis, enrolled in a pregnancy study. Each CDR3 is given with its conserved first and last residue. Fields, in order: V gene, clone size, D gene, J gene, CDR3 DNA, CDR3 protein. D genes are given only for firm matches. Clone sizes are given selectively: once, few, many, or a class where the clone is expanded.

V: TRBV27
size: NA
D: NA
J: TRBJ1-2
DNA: TGTGCCAGCAGTTCTCGGGCCGCTAGAGGGAATGGCTACACCTTC
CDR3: CASSSRAARGNGYTF

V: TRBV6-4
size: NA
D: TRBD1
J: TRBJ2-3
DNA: TGTGCCAGCAGTGGAGGGACAGGGGGGCCAGATACGCAGTATTTT
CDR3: CASSGGTGGPDTQYF

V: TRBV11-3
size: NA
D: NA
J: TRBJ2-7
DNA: TGTGCCAGCAGCTTAGGGGGGCAGCTCGGCGAGCAGTACTTC
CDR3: CASSLGGQLGEQYF

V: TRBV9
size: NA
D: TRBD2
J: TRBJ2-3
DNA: TGTGCCAGCAGCGTAGGGGCTAGCGGGGGTTTAGGTGATACGCAGTATTTT
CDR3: CASSVGASGGLGDTQYF

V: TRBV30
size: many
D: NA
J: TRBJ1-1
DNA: TGTGCCTGGAGTGTACGTGCAGAAGACACTGAAGCTTTCTTT
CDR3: CAWSVRAEDTEAFF

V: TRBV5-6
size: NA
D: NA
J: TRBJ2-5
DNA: TGTGCCAGCAGCCGGAGAGTAGGATCAGTTGAGACCCAGTACTTC
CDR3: CASSRRVGSVETQYF

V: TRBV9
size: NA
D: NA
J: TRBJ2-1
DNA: TGTGCCAGCAGCCGAAACAGGGGGGGGACCAATGAGCAGTTCTTC
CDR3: CASSRNRGGTNEQFF

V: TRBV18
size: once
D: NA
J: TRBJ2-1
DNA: TGTGCCAGCTCACTCGGGACTCCCGGTCACAATGAGCAGTTCTTC
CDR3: CASSLGTPGHNEQFF

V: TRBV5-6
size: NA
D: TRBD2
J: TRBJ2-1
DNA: TGTGCCAGCAGCTTTAGTTTTGGGACTAGAAACAATGAGCAGTTCTTC
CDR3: CASSFSFGTRNNEQFF

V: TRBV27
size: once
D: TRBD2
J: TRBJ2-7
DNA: TGTGCCAGCAGTCCCCCCGAGAGTAGCGGGGTCTACGAGCAGTACTTC
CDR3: CASSPPESSGVYEQYF

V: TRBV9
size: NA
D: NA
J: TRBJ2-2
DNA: TGTGCCAGCAGCCGGGGTTACGGGAACACCGGGGAGCTGTTTTTT
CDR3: CASSRGYGNTGELFF

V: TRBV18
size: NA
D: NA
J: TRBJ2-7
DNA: TGTGCCAGCTCAGCTGAGGGCCACTACGAGCAGTACTTC
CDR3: CASSAEGHYEQYF

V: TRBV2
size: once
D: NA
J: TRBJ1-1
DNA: TGTGCCAGCAGTGTGGGACACATAAACACTGAAGCTTTCTTT
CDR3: CASSVGHINTEAFF

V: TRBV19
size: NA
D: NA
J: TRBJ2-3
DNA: TGTGCCAGTAGTATCGACAGGGATACGCAGTATTTT
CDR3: CASSIDRDTQYF

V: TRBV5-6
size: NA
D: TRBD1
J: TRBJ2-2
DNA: TGTGCCAGCAGCCCCGTCGGGACAGTGAAGCGGGAGCTGTTTTTT
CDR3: CASSPVGTVKRELFF

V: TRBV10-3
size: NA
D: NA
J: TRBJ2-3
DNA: TGTGCCATCCGGTTGGATGCAGGTACAGATACGCAGTATTTT
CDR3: CAIRLDAGTDTQYF

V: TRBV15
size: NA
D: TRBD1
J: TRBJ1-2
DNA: TGTGCCACCAGCAGGGGGACAGGGAGGATCGGTGGCTACACCTTC
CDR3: CATSRGTGRIGGYTF

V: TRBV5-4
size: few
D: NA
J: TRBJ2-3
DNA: TGTGCCAGCAGCTATGAGCGGCCTAGCACAGATACGCAGTATTTT
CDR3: CASSYERPSTDTQYF

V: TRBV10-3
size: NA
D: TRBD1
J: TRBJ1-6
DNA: TGTGCCATTACACAGGGGGCAGATTCACCCCTCCACTTT
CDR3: CAITQGADSPLHF

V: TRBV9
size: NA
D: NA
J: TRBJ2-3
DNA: TGTGCCAGCAGCGTGGCGGGACTGACTAGCACAGATACGCAGTATTTT
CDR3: CASSVAGLTSTDTQYF

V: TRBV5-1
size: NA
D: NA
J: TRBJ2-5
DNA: TGCGCCAGCAGCTTAAATAGGGGAAGCGCGGAGACCCAGTACTTC
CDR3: CASSLNRGSAETQYF

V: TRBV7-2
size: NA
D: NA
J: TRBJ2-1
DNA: TGTGCCAGCAGCTGGGTCTTGGGGGGGGGCCTCGGCGAGCAGTTCTTC
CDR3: CASSWVLGGGLGEQFF

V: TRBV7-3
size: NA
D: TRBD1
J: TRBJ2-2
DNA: TGTGCCAGCAGTCCCAGGACAGGGGGCGGCTTTGGGGAGCTGTTTTTT
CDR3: CASSPRTGGGFGELFF

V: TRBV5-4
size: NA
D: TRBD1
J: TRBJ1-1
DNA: TGTGCCAGCAGCTTGGTAGCAGGGGGAACTGAAGCTTTCTTT
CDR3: CASSLVAGGTEAFF

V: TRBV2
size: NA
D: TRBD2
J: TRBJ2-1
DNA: TGTGCCAGCAGTGAGCCAGGGACTAGCGTCAATGAGCAGTTCTTC
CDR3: CASSEPGTSVNEQFF

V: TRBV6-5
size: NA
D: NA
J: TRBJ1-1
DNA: TGTGCCAGCAGTTACTTTAAGGGGGAGGGCACTGAAGCTTTCTTT
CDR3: CASSYFKGEGTEAFF

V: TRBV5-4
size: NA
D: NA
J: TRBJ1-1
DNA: TGTGCCAGCAGCGATAGACAGGTGAACACTGAAGCTTTCTTT
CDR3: CASSDRQVNTEAFF

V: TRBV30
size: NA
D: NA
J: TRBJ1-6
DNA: TGTGCCTGTACAGGATTTGGTAATTCACCCCTCCACTTT
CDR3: CACTGFGNSPLHF

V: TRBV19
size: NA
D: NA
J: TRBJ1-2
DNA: TGTGCCAGTACCAGACAGCCCCGTAACTATGGCTACACCTTC
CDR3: CASTRQPRNYGYTF

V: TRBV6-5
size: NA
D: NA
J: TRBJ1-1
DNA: TGTGCCAGCAGTGTAGAGCCTCTGCCGGGCACTGAAGCTTTCTTT
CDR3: CASSVEPLPGTEAFF

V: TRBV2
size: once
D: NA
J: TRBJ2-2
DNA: TGTGCCAGCAGTGACCAGGGTAGGGCCGGGGAGCTGTTTTTT
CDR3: CASSDQGRAGELFF

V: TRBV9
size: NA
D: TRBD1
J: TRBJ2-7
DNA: TGTGCCAGCAGCTCAATGACAGGGTCCTACGAGCAGTACTTC
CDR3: CASSSMTGSYEQYF

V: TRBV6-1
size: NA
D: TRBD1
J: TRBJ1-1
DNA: TGTGCCAGCAGGACAGGGGGCGGAAACACTGAAGCTTTCTTT
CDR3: CASRTGGGNTEAFF

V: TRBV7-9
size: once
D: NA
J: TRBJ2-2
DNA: TGTGCCAGCAGCTGGCCGGGGTGGGGTGAAACCGGGGAGCTGTTTTTT
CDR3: CASSWPGWGETGELFF

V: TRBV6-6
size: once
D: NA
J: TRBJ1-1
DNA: TGTGCCAGCAGTTACCTTTACAGGACCACTGAAGCTTTCTTT
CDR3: CASSYLYRTTEAFF

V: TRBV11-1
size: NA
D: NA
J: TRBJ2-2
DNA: TGTGCCAGCAGCTTAGAAGAGGTTACCGGGGAGCTGTTTTTT
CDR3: CASSLEEVTGELFF

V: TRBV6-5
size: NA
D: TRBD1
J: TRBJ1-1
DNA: TGTGCCAGTGCGACAGGGACCACTGAAGCTTTCTTT
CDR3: CASATGTTEAFF

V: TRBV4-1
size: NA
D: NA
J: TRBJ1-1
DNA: TGCGCCAGCAGCCCCCCGACAGGCCCGCCCGAAGCTTTCTTT
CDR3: CASSPPTGPPEAFF

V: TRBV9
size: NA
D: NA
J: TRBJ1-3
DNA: TGTGCCAGCAGCGTAGGGCCTGGGGGGGGACTCTCTGGAAACACCATATATTTT
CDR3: CASSVGPGGGLSGNTIYF

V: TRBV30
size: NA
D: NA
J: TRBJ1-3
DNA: TGTGCCTGGGCCCCCCGACTTCGGCCTGGAAACACCATATATTTT
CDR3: CAWAPRLRPGNTIYF

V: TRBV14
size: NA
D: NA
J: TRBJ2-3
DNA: TGTGCCAGCAGCCGGGGGCTGGGCACAGATACGCAGTATTTT
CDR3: CASSRGLGTDTQYF

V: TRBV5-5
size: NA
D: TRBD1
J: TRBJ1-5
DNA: TGTGCCAGCAGCTCGGGACAGATAAATCAGCCCCAGCATTTT
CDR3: CASSSGQINQPQHF